Listed here is a single T cell receptor (beta chain). This sample was included in a study of blood T cell repertoires in COVID-19. Methods used by the authors: Reference gene primer amplification gave estimated nucleated cell counts. Libraries were prepared by immunoSEQ multiplex PCR; TCRdb keeps only in-frame clonotypes and omits some of them. V, J and clone size reflect that table, while D and trimming were determined from the DNA. The sample contains over 200,000 clones, approximately 80% of which appear only once. CDR3 size: 15 residues. Germline-derived CDR1 and CDR2 are ENHRY and SYGVKD. V gave up 10 bases and J gave up 1 base; unmatched junction bases: 9.

This clonotype was obtained from a woman of 80 years or more with active or convalescent COVID-19. The sequencing input was peripheral blood. This rearrangement joins TRBV10-3 to TRBJ2-2; the match to TRBD2 covers 7 bases. The chain's CDR3 is CATKAGLMNTGELFF. CDR3 DNA: TGTGCCACCAAAGCGGGACTTATGAACACCGGGGAGCTGTTTTTT.